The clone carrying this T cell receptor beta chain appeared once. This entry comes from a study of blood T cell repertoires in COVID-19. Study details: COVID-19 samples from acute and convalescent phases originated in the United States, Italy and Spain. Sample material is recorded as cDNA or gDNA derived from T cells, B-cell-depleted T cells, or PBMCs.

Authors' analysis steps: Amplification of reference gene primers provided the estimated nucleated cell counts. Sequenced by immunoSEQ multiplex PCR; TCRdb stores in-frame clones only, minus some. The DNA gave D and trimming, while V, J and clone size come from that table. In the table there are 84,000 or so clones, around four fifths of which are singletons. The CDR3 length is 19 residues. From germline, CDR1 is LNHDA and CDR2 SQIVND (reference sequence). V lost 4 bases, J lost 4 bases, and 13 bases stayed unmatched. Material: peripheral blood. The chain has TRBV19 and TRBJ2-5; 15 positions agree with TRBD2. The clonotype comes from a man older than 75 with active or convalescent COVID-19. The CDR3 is CASSTGTSGRPSGGETQYF. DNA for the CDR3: TGTGCCAGTAGTACCGGGACTAGCGGGAGGCCGTCAGGGGGAGAGACCCAGTACTTC.